This is a list of T cell receptor beta chains from one sample in a study of blood T cells in healthy people across ages. TCRdb itself ran the 5' RACE reads through MiXCR, one entry per CDR3 protein. The sample has roughly 1.5 million distinct CDR3 sequences, approximately 39% seen once; the top ten hold under 5%. The source material was blood. Receptors originate from a woman aged 18-35 years in good health. CDR3s include the opening cysteine and the closing phenylalanine or tryptophan.

J gene,V gene,CDR3 protein
TRBJ2-1,TRBV7-2,CASTPGWLPSLNEQFF
TRBJ2-4,TRBV10-3,CAISELRTSDIQYF
TRBJ2-1,TRBV13,CASSVPIQRGHYNEQFF
TRBJ2-6,TRBV6-5,CASSRDWDSGANVLTF
TRBJ1-2,TRBV24-1,CATSEAHPPGYGYTF
TRBJ1-6,TRBV27,CASSMWTNSPLHF
TRBJ1-6,TRBV6-5,CASSLRQGANSPLHF
TRBJ1-5,TRBV7-3,CASSLNPGLSQPQHF
TRBJ2-3,TRBV4-3,CASSQDTRDRPTDTQYF
TRBJ2-7,TRBV20-1,CSVGGDNEQYF
TRBJ1-5,TRBV19,CASRYAGARTHQPQHF
TRBJ2-6,TRBV4-2,CASTTDGRSSGANVLTF
TRBJ1-5,TRBV5-6,CASSWGQHNQPQHF
TRBJ1-2,TRBV7-2,CASSLPDRGNYGYTF
TRBJ2-1,TRBV20-1,CSARGRGLYSYNEQFF
TRBJ2-1,TRBV5-4,CASIRDRGYNEQFF
TRBJ1-1,TRBV18,CAISPPSNTEAFF
TRBJ1-5,TRBV9,CASSKAGYSNQPQHF
TRBJ2-3,TRBV5-1,CASSSTSGGGDTQYF
TRBJ1-2,TRBV20-1,CSARDRGLHGYTF
TRBJ2-3,TRBV4-2,CASSQGPGTSGRLADTQYF
TRBJ2-4,TRBV15,CATSIDRNIAKNIQYF
TRBJ1-2,TRBV20-1,CSARVPSDYGYTF
TRBJ2-1,TRBV3-1,CASSQGTRGNEQFF
TRBJ2-1,TRBV29-1,CSVGPPRGEQFF
.,TRBV20-1,CSASNPRSGSYEQYF
TRBJ2-3,TRBV7-6,CASSLRPTGLATGPVDTQYF
TRBJ2-1,TRBV20-1,CSARAETDRAYYDEQFF
TRBJ2-3,TRBV20-1,CSARDTGDRVQITDTQYF
TRBJ2-1,TRBV6-2/TRBV6-3,CASRRESEQFF
TRBJ1-1,TRBV20-1,CSALQGQVNTEAFF
TRBJ1-5,TRBV29-1,CSVGGGLDQPQHF
TRBJ1-5,TRBV12-3/TRBV12-4,CASVTGANQPQHF
TRBJ1-2,TRBV2,CASSRPRGDGYTF
TRBJ1-3,TRBV7-9,CASSAKQVQAGNTIYF